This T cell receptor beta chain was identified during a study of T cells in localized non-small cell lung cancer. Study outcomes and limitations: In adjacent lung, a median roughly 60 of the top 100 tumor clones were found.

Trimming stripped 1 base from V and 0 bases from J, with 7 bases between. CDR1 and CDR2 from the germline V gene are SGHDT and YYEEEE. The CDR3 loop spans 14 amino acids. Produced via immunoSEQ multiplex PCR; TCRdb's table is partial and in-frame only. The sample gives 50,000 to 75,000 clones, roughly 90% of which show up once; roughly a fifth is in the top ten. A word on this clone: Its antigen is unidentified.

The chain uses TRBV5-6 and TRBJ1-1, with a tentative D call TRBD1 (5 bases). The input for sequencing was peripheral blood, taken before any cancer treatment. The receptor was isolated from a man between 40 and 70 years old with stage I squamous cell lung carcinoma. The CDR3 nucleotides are TGTGCCAGCAGCTTGTGGGGCATGAACACTGAAGCTTTCTTT. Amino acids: CASSLWGMNTEAFF.